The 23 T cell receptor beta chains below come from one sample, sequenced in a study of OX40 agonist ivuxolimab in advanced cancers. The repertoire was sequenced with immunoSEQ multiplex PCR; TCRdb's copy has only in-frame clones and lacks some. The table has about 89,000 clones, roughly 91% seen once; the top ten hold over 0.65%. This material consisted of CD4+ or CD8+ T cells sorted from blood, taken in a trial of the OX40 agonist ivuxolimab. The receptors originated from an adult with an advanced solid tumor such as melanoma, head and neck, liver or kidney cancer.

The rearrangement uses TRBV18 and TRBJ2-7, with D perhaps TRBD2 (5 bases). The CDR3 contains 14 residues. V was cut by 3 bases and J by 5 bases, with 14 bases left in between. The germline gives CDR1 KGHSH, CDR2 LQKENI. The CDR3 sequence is CASSPVLEENEQYF. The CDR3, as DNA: TGTGCCAGCTCACCCGTCTTGGAGGAGAACGAGCAGTACTTC.

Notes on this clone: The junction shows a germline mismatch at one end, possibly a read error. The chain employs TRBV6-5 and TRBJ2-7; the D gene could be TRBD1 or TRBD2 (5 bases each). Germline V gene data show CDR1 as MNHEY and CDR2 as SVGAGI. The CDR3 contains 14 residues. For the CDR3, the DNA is TGTGCCAGCAGCTACTTGGGGCGGGCTTACGAGCAGTACTTC. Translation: CASSYLGRAYEQYF.

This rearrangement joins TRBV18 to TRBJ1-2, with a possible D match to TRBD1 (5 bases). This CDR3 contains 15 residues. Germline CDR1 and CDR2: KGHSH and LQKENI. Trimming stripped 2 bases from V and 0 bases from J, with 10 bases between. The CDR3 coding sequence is TGTGCCAGCTCACCAAGGGACGAAGCTAACTATGGCTACACCTTC. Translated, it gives CASSPRDEANYGYTF.

CDR3 bases: TGTGCCAGTACGGGGGGTCCTAATGAAAAACTGTTTTTT. Amino acids: CASTGGPNEKLFF. The rearrangement joins TRBV19 to TRBJ1-4; possible D gene TRBD1, 5 bases. In germline, CDR1 is LNHDA, CDR2 SQIVND (reference sequence). V lost 7 bases and J lost 3, with 9 bases in between. This CDR3 has 13 amino acids.

CDR3: CAISPTSGGSGDTQYF. Written as DNA, the CDR3 is TGTGCCATCAGTCCGACTAGCGGGGGTTCGGGAGATACGCAGTATTTT. This chain uses TRBV10-3 with TRBJ2-3; 12 bases fit TRBD2. The CDR3 spans 16 residues. V was pared by 5 bases and J by 5 bases, with 8 bases of the junction left unmatched. CDR1 ENHRY and CDR2 SYGVKD come from the germline V gene.

Here the CDR3 reads CASSRNRDSYGYTF. In DNA, the CDR3 is TGTGCCAGCTCACGAAACCGGGACAGCTATGGCTACACCTTC. V is TRBV18 and J is TRBJ1-2, with 7 positions matching TRBD1. The CDR3 runs to 14 residues. V lost 4 bases and J lost 4; bases outside the gene matches: 6. Germline CDR1 and CDR2: KGHSH and LQKENI.

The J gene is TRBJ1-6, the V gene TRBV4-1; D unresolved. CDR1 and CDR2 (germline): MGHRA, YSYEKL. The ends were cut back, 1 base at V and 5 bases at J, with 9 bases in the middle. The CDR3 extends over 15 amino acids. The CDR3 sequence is CASSQGGGDNSPLHF. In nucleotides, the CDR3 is TGCGCCAGCAGCCAAGGCGGTGGGGATAATTCACCCCTCCACTTT.

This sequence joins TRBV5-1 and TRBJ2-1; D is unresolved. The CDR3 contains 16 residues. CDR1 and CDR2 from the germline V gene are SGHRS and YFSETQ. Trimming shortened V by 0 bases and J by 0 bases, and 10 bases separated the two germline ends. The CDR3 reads CASSLAQASSYNEQFF. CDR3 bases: TGCGCCAGCAGCTTGGCTCAGGCGAGCTCCTACAATGAGCAGTTCTTC. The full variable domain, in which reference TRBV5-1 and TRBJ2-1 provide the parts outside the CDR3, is KAGVTQTPRYLIKTRGQQVTLSCSPISGHRSVSWYQQTPGQGLQFLFEYFSETQRNKGNFPGRFSGRQFSNSRSEMNVSTLELGDSALYLCASSLAQASSYNEQFFGPGTRLTVL.

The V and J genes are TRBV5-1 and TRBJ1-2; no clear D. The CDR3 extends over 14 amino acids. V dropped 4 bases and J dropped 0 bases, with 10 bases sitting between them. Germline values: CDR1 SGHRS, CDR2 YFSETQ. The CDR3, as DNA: TGCGCCAGCAGCCCTCGGGATACTAACTATGGCTACACCTTC. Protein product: CASSPRDTNYGYTF.

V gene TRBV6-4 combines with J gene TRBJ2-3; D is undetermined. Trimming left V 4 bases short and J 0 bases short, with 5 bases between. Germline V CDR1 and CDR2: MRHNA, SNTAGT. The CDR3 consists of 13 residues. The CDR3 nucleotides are TGTGCCAGCAGTGGCCAGAGCACAGATACGCAGTATTTT. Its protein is CASSGQSTDTQYF.

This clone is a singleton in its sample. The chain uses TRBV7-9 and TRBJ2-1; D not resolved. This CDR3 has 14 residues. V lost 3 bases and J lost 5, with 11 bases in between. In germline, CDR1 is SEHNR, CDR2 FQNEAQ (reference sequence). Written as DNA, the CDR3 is TGTGCCAGCAGCTTTGGGCTTGAGAACAATGAGCAGTTCTTC. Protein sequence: CASSFGLENNEQFF.

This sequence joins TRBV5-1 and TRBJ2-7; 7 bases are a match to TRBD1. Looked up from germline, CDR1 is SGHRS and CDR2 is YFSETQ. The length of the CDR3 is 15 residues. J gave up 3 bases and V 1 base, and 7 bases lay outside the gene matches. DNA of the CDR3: TGCGCCAGCAGCTTGATGGCAGGGGGTTTCTACGAGCAGTACTTC. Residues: CASSLMAGGFYEQYF.

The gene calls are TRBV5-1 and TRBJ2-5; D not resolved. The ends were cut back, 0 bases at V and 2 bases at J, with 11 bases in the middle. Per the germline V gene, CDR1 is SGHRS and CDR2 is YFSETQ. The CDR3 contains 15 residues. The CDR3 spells CASSLDPRGQETQYF. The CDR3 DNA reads TGCGCCAGCAGCTTGGACCCACGTGGGCAAGAGACCCAGTACTTC.

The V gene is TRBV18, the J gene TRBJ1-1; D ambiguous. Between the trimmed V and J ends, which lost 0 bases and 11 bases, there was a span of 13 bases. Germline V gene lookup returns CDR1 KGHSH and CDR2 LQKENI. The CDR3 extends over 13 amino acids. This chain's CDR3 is CASSPPEEGRAFF. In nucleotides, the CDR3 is TGTGCCAGCTCACCACCAGAGGAGGGAAGGGCTTTCTTT.

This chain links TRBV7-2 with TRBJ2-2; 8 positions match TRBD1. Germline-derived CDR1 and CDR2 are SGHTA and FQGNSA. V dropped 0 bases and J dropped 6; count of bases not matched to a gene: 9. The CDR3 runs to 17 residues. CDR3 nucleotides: TGTGCCAGCAGCTTAGCGAGGCAGGGGGCGATCGCCGGGGAGCTGTTTTTT. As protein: CASSLARQGAIAGELFF. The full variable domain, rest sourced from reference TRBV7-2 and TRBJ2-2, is GAGVSQSPSNKVTEKGKDVELRCDPISGHTALYWYRQSLGQGLEFLIYFQGNSAPDKSGLPSDRFSAERTGGSVSTLTIQRTQQEDSAVYLCASSLARQGAIAGELFFGEGSRLTVL.

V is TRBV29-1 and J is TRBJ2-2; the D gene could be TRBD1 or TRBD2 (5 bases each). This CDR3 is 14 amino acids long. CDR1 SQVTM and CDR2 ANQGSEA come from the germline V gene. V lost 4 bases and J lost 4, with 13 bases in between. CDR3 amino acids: CSVGDHLRTGELFF. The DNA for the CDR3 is TGCAGCGTTGGGGACCACTTGCGCACCGGGGAGCTGTTTTTT.

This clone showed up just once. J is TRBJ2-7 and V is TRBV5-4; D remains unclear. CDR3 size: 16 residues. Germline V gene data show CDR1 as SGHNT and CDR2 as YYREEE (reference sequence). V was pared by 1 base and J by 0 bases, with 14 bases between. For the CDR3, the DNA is TGTGCCAGCAGCTTGATTTCATCCTCCCTCTCCTACGAGCAGTACTTC. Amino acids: CASSLISSSLSYEQYF.

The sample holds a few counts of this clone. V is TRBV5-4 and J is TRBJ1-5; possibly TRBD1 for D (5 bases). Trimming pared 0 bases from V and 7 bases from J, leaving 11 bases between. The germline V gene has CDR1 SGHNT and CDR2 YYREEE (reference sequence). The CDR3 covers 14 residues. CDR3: CASSLAGGGQPQHF. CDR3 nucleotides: TGTGCCAGCAGCTTGGCCGGGGGTGGACAGCCCCAGCATTTT. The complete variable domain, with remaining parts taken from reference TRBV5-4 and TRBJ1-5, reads ETGVTQSPTHLIKTRGQQVTLRCSSQSGHNTVSWYQQALGQGPQFIFQYYREEENGRGNFPPRFSGLQFPNYSSELNVNALELDDSALYLCASSLAGGGQPQHFGDGTRLSIL.

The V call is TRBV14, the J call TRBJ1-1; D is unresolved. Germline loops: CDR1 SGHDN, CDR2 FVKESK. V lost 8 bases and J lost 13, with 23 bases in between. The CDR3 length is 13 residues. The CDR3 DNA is TGTGCCAGCGGAAAGGACTGGGCTGGAAAAGTTTTCTTT. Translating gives CASGKDWAGKVFF.

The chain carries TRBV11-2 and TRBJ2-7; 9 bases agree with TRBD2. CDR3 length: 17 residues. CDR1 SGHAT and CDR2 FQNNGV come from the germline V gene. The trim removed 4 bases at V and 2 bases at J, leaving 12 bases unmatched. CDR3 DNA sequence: TGTGCCAGCAGCTCGAACTCCGGGACTAGCTTCACCTACGAGCAGTACTTC. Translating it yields CASSSNSGTSFTYEQYF.

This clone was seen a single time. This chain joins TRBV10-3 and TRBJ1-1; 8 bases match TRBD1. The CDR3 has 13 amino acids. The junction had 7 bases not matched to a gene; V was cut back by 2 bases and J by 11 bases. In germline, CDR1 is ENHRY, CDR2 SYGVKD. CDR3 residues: CAISETTGEAAFF. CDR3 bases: TGTGCCATCAGTGAGACGACAGGGGAGGCCGCTTTCTTT.

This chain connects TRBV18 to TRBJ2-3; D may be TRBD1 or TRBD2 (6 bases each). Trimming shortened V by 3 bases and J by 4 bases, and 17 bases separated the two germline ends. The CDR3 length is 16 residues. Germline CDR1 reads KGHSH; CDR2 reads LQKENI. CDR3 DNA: TGTGCCAGCTCACCTCCCCTAGGGGGAGGCGCAGATACGCAGTATTTT. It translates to CASSPPLGGGADTQYF.

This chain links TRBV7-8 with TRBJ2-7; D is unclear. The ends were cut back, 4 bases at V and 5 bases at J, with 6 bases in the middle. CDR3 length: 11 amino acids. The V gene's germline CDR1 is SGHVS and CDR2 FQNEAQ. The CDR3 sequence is CASSSSNEQYF. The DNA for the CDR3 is TGTGCCAGCAGCTCGTCTAACGAGCAGTACTTC.